The sequence of this T cell receptor beta chain was determined in a study of vaccination effects on CD4 cells after COVID-19. Study summary: PBMC cultures contained about 1.9 million cells per well, approximately 10 IU/ml IL-2 and around 9.9 ug/ml peptides.

Following culture for nine to ten days, CD4+ T cells were isolated. Having tested negative for nucleocapsid antibodies, the vaccine recipients showed no prior SARS-CoV-2 infection. Cultures got half-medium changes with IL-2 on days 3 and 7. Some clones are missing from TCRdb's copy, which holds only in-frame ones; the method was immunoSEQ multiplex PCR. Altogether around 40,000 clones are present, around 63% being singletons, with the ten largest covering 4% to 5%. General study results and limits: Cross-reactivity with common cold coronaviruses was shown by only 1 of 255 vaccine-induced clones in healthy vaccinees.

This clone was seen a handful of times. What it binds is unknown. The germline V and J ends were trimmed by 7 bases and 0 bases, with 11 bases remaining between them. CDR3 length: 14 amino acids. The germline V gene has CDR1 LNHDA and CDR2 SQIVND (reference sequence). This receptor was taken from a human donor who received a COVID-19 vaccine. The material sequenced was CD4+ T cells from PBMCs cultured without peptide, taken before COVID-19 vaccination. This chain joins TRBV19 and TRBJ2-3, with a tentative D call TRBD2 (5 bases). CDR3 in amino acids: CASNPEESTDTQYF. DNA of the CDR3: TGTGCCAGTAATCCGGAGGAAAGCACAGATACGCAGTATTTT. Full variable domain (outside the CDR3, taken from reference TRBV19 and TRBJ2-3): DGGITQSPKYLFRKEGQNVTLSCEQNLNHDAMYWYRQDPGQGLRLIYYSQIVNDFQKGDIAEGYSVSREKKESFPLTVTSAQKNPTAFYLCASNPEESTDTQYFGPGTRLTVL.